The 24 T cell receptor beta chains given below trace back to one sample, sequenced in a study of blood T cell repertoires in COVID-19. Measured with immunoSEQ multiplex PCR; TCRdb has only the in-frame clones, and not every one. The profile shows 200,000 to 250,000 clones, 70% to 90% of them singletons. Sequences were obtained from peripheral blood. The receptor source for this set is a woman between 18 and 29 years old who had recovered from COVID-19.

This rearrangement joins TRBV21-1 to TRBJ1-4; the table's D call of TRBD1 was not tested on the DNA. TRBV21-1 counts as a pseudogene. The CDR3 runs 15 residues. Here the CDR3 reads CASSRARQFNEKLFF. In DNA, the CDR3 is TGTGCCAGCAGCAGGGCGCGACAGTTTAATGAAAAACTGTTTTTT.

The chain has TRBV2 and TRBJ2-3, with a tentative D call TRBD2 (5 bases). The CDR3 is 13 amino acids. CDR1 SNHLY and CDR2 FYNNEI come from the germline V gene. Trimming took off 1 base at V and 4 bases at J, with 6 bases between the two ends. CDR3 sequence reads: CASSEGAADTQYF. The CDR3 DNA is TGTGCCAGCAGTGAAGGAGCGGCAGATACGCAGTATTTT.

CDR3 region: CASSVDDSYGYTF. CDR3 nucleotides: TGTGCCAGCAGCGTAGATGACAGCTATGGCTACACCTTC. The chain couples TRBV9 to TRBJ1-2, with D tentatively TRBD1 (5 bases). Germline assignment: CDR1 SGDLS and CDR2 YYNGEE. V shed 0 bases and J shed 4 bases, with 7 bases lying between them. The CDR3 contains 13 residues.

This clone was seen a few times. The chain combines TRBV5-5 with TRBJ1-3; D remains ambiguous. V lost 0 bases and J 16 bases, leaving 17 bases between the germline ends. The CDR3 extends over 13 amino acids. Germline V CDR1 and CDR2: SGHKS, YYEKEE (reference sequence). CDR3 coding DNA: TGTGCCAGCAGCTTGGTAGAGGGCAGGCAGTCGTATTTT. Its protein is CASSLVEGRQSYF.

The chain is built from TRBV7-2 and TRBJ1-2; D is possibly TRBD1 (6 bases). CDR3 length: 16 residues. V lost 7 bases and J 0 bases, leaving 18 bases between the germline ends. Germline V gene lookup returns CDR1 SGHTA and CDR2 FQGNSA. Here the CDR3 DNA reads TGTGCCAGCACCGAAACCCTCAGGGGACCTAACTATGGCTACACCTTC. Its protein product is CASTETLRGPNYGYTF. The full variable domain, with the rest looked up from reference TRBV7-2 and TRBJ1-2, is GAGVSQSPSNKVTEKGKDVELRCDPISGHTALYWYRQSLGQGLEFLIYFQGNSAPDKSGLPSDRFSAERTGGSVSTLTIQRTQQEDSAVYLCASTETLRGPNYGYTFGSGTRLTVV.

J is TRBJ1-3 and V is TRBV5-4; 7 nucleotides line up with TRBD1. The germline V gene encodes CDR1 SGHNT and CDR2 YYREEE (reference sequence). The CDR3 is 17 amino acids. With V trimmed by 0 bases and J by 2 bases, 8 bases remained unmatched. The CDR3 region has the DNA TGTGCCAGCAGCTTGGACCTATCGACAGGGACTGGAAACACCATATATTTT. Residues: CASSLDLSTGTGNTIYF.

The CDR3 nucleotides are TGTGCCACAACAGGGGCCTCTAACTATGGCTACACCTTC. It encodes CATTGASNYGYTF. This chain uses TRBV28 with TRBJ1-2; 7 nucleotides agree with TRBD1. The V segment lost 10 bases and the J segment 0 bases; nucleotides outside the gene matches: 5. In germline, CDR1 is MDHEN, CDR2 SYDVKM. The CDR3 loop spans 13 amino acids.

This rearrangement joins TRBV6-4 to TRBJ2-4, with TRBD2 matching 10 bases. The V gene end was trimmed by 6 bases and the J gene end by 8 bases; junction bases not matched to a gene: 7. The CDR3 has 14 amino acids. Germline values: CDR1 MRHNA, CDR2 SNTAGT. The CDR3 DNA reads as TGTGCCAGCAGCCCTAGCGGGAGTAGACACATTCAGTACTTC. Translating gives CASSPSGSRHIQYF.

This clone was observed a single time. V gene TRBV2 combines with J gene TRBJ2-3; 12 bases are shared with TRBD2. Per the germline V gene, CDR1 is SNHLY and CDR2 is FYNNEI. The CDR3 consists of 13 residues. V lost 6 bases to trimming and J lost 8 bases; unmatched junction nucleotides: 3. CDR3 region: CASRAGLAGTQYF. DNA for the CDR3: TGTGCCAGCAGAGCGGGACTAGCGGGTACGCAGTATTTT.

The chain links TRBV4-1 to TRBJ1-5; 7 bases match TRBD1. The V gene end was trimmed by 0 bases and the J gene end by 0 bases; junction bases not matched to a gene: 17. From germline, CDR1 is MGHRA and CDR2 YSYEKL. CDR3 length: 21 amino acids. CDR3 protein: CASSQESPVRGGSYSNQPQHF. The CDR3 nucleotides are TGCGCCAGCAGCCAAGAGAGCCCCGTGCGAGGGGGCTCGTATAGCAATCAGCCCCAGCATTTT.

V and J are TRBV4-1 and TRBJ1-2; 9 bases match TRBD1. Germline V gives CDR1 MGHRA, CDR2 YSYEKL. The CDR3 is made up of 21 amino acids. Germline trimming cut 0 bases from V and 8 bases from J; bases unmatched to any gene: 25. For the CDR3, the DNA is TGCGCCAGCAGCCAAGATAATCCTCCCCACAGTGCCCACAGGGGGCGTCGGGGCTACACCTTC. Translation gives CASSQDNPPHSAHRGRRGYTF.

The rearrangement links TRBV5-5 to TRBJ2-1; the D is unclear. Germline V gene sequence: CDR1 SGHKS, CDR2 YYEKEE (reference sequence). V was clipped by 1 base and J by 5 bases, with 7 bases between them. The CDR3 has 13 amino acids. The CDR3 region is CASSLQADNEQFF. The CDR3 DNA is TGTGCCAGCAGCTTGCAAGCCGACAATGAGCAGTTCTTC.

The genes are TRBV6-5 and TRBJ1-5; TRBD1 matches 9 bases. The CDR3 extends over 15 amino acids. The germline CDR1 and CDR2 sequences are MNHEY and SVGAGI. Trimming took 6 bases from V and 5 from J; bases not matched to a gene: 8. CDR3 loop: CASSLGTGYDQPQHF. In DNA, the CDR3 is TGTGCCAGCAGCCTTGGGACAGGGTATGATCAGCCCCAGCATTTT.

The CDR3 reads CASRTGDFMSPLHF. The DNA of the CDR3 is TGTGCCAGTCGGACAGGGGATTTTATGTCACCCCTCCACTTT. V is TRBV19 and J is TRBJ1-6, with 9 bases identical to TRBD1. Losses at the gene ends were 8 bases for V and 10 bases for J; bases not matched to a gene: 9. Germline lookup yields CDR1 LNHDA and CDR2 SQIVND (reference sequence). The CDR3 has 14 amino acids.

This clone was counted a few times. The CDR3 sequence is CASSSGTSYGYTF. CDR3 DNA: TGTGCCAGCTCGTCCGGGACAAGCTATGGCTACACCTTC. The chain carries TRBV18 and TRBJ1-2; TRBD1 is a possible D gene (6 bases). Trimming left V 6 bases short and J 4 bases short, with 12 bases between. CDR3 length: 13 residues. Germline CDR1 is KGHSH and CDR2 is LQKENI.

This rearrangement joins TRBV4-3 to TRBJ1-3; D not resolved. CDR3 length: 11 residues. Per the germline V gene, CDR1 is LGHNA and CDR2 is YSLEER. Trimming stripped 4 bases from V and 8 bases from J, with 6 bases between. The CDR3 DNA is TGCGCCAGCAGCCCAGTCGACACCATATATTTT. Residues: CASSPVDTIYF.

Turning to this clone: This sample includes further DNA sequences coding for the same CDR3. The chain combines TRBV4-1 with TRBJ2-7; 11 nucleotides align to TRBD2. V lost 0 bases, J lost 3 bases, and 1 base stayed unmatched. The CDR3 is 15 amino acids. In germline, CDR1 is MGHRA, CDR2 YSYEKL. CDR3 nucleotide sequence: TGCGCCAGCAGCCAAGAAACTAGCGGGAGCTACGAGCAGTACTTC. This encodes CASSQETSGSYEQYF.

The count of this clone is one. The J gene is TRBJ2-7, the V gene TRBV6-5; D may be TRBD1 (6 bases). The CDR3 has 14 amino acids. V was clipped by 6 bases and J by 5 bases, with 17 bases between them. Per germline, CDR1 MNHEY and CDR2 SVGAGI. The CDR3 sequence: CASRFMGAKDEQYF. For the CDR3, the DNA is TGTGCCAGCAGGTTTATGGGGGCCAAGGACGAGCAGTACTTC.

This clone appeared once. The rearrangement uses TRBV7-3 and TRBJ1-1; D uncertain. The CDR3 has 16 amino acids. V was pared by 1 base and J by 1 base, with 13 bases between. Germline CDR1 SGHTA, CDR2 FQGTGA. The CDR3 DNA is TGTGCCAGCAGCTTAAACTCTCTTCCAGGGAACACTGAAGCTTTCTTT. This translates into CASSLNSLPGNTEAFF. The whole variable domain, remainder taken from reference TRBV7-3 and TRBJ1-1, is GAGVSQTPSNKVTEKGKYVELRCDPISGHTALYWYRQSLGQGPEFLIYFQGTGAADDSGLPNDRFFAVRPEGSVSTLKIQRTERGDSAVYLCASSLNSLPGNTEAFFGQGTRLTVV.

This chain uses TRBV5-4 with TRBJ2-7; maybe TRBD2 (7 bases). V was clipped by 4 bases and J by 6 bases, with 14 bases between them. CDR1 SGHNT and CDR2 YYREEE come from the germline V gene (reference sequence). The CDR3 loop spans 13 amino acids. The CDR3 loop reads CASSPRGGGEQYF. The CDR3 DNA follows: TGTGCCAGCAGCCCCAGGGGCGGGGGCGAGCAGTACTTC.

A single count supports this clone. This chain uses TRBV29-1 with TRBJ1-1; D might be TRBD1 (5 bases). The germline V gene has CDR1 SQVTM and CDR2 ANQGSEA. Trimming took off 3 bases at V and 4 bases at J, with 18 bases between the two ends. This CDR3 spans 15 amino acids. CDR3 coding DNA: TGCAGCGTTGATTCCCGGGGAGGGAGGGGCACTGAAGCTTTCTTT. Encoded protein: CSVDSRGGRGTEAFF. The whole variable domain, filled in from reference TRBV29-1 and TRBJ1-1, reads SAVISQKPSRDICQRGTSLTIQCQVDSQVTMMFWYRQQPGQSLTLIATANQGSEATYESGFVIDKFPISRPNLTFSTLTVSNMSPEDSSIYLCSVDSRGGRGTEAFFGQGTRLTVV.

The J gene is TRBJ2-1, the V gene TRBV27, with 8 nucleotides matching TRBD2. Unmatched junction bases numbered 13, after V lost 0 bases and J lost 3 bases. CDR3 length: 19 amino acids. Germline CDR1 MNHEY, CDR2 SMNVEV (reference sequence). The CDR3 is CASSLSSGGPRTYYNEQFF. The CDR3 nucleotides read TGTGCCAGCAGTTTATCGTCGGGAGGGCCCCGTACTTACTACAATGAGCAGTTCTTC.

The chain uses TRBV6-5 and TRBJ2-6, with 7 bases matching TRBD1. The CDR3 length is 15 residues. Germline trimming cut 5 bases from V and 2 bases from J; bases unmatched to any gene: 3. CDR1 and CDR2 (germline): MNHEY, SVGAGI. CDR3 coding DNA: TGTGCCAGCAGTACAGACAGGGCTGGGGCCAACGTCCTGACTTTC. This translates into CASSTDRAGANVLTF.

This chain uses TRBV3-1 (or the pseudogene TRBV3-2) with TRBJ1-3; D is ambiguous. This CDR3 is 16 amino acids long. The V gene's germline CDR1 is LGHDT and CDR2 YNNKEL (reference sequence). V was trimmed by 1 base and J by 0 bases, leaving 10 bases between them. This CDR3 reads CASSQGTPCSGNTIYF. The CDR3 region has the DNA TGTGCCAGCAGCCAAGGAACACCCTGCTCTGGAAACACCATATATTTT.